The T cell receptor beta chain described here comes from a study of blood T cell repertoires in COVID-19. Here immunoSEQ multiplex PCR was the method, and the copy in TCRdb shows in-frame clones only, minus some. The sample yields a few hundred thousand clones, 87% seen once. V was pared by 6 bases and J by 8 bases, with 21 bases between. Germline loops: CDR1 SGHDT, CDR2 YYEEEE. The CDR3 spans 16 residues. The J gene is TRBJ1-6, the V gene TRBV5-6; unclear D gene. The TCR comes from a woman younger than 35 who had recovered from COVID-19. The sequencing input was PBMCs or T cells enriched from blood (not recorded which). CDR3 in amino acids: CASTVLEFWSDSPLHF. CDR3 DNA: TGTGCCAGCACGGTTTTGGAGTTTTGGTCAGATTCACCCCTCCACTTT.